The 2 T cell receptor beta chains in this list originate from one sample, sequenced in a study of T cell repertoires in cytomegalovirus infection. These receptors have no identified antigens. TCRdb passed the reads through MiXCR, listing each CDR3 protein once. The repertoire holds 7,700 or so distinct CDR3 sequences, about half seen once, with about 77% in the top ten. Sequences were obtained from PBMCs, sequenced either directly or after in vitro stimulation (not recorded which). These receptors were taken from a human donor in good health (CMV status not recorded). Some clones in this sample may be carry-over from other donors' samples.

Turning to this clonotype: Without the conserved terminal phenylalanine or tryptophan, this CDR3 likely stems from a read error. Because the CDR3's place on the DNA is in doubt, the DNA is left out and the CDR3 is given as listed by TCRdb. The chain combines TRBV20-1 with TRBJ1-5; the table calls TRBD1, which could not be checked here. The germline V gene has CDR1 DFQATT and CDR2 SNEGSKA (reference sequence). Inclusive of both ends, the CDR3 amounts to 16 amino acids. CDR3 amino acids: CSAWDRGLYSTQPHRC.

The genes are TRBV9 and TRBJ2-5; TRBD1 matches at 11 bases. The J call could be wrong; TRBJ2-1 is a better fit for the DNA end. This CDR3 region has 17 residues. Looked up from germline, CDR1 is SGDLS and CDR2 is YYNGEE. CDR3 residues: CASSAPGTGGSQETQFF. The CDR3 DNA reads as TGTGCCAGCAGCGCACCCGGGACAGGGGGGAGCCAAGAGACCCAGTTCTTC.